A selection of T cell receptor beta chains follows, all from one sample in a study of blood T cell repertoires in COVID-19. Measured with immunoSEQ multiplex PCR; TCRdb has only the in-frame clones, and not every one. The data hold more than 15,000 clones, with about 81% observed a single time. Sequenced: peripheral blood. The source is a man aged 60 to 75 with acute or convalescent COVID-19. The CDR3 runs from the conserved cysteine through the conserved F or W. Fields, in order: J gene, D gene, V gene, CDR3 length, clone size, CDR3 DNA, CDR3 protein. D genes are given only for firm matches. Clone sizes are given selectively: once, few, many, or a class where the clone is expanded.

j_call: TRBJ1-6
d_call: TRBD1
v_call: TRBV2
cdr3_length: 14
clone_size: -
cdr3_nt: TGTGCCAGCGCCCCGACAGGGTGGAATTCACCCCTCCACTTT
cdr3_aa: CASAPTGWNSPLHF

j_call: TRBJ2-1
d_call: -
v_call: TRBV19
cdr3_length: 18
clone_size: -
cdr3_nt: TGTGCCAGTAGTATTGAAGCGGACAGCCCAAGCCCTCACAATGAGCAGTTCTTC
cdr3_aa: CASSIEADSPSPHNEQFF

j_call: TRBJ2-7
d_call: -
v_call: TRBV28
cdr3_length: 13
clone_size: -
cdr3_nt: TGTGCCAGCAGTTTAGGGCCCGGCTACGAGCAGTACTTC
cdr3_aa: CASSLGPGYEQYF

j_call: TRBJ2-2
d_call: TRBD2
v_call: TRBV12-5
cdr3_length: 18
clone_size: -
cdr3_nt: TGTGCTAGTGGTTTGCCTCGACTAGCGGGGGCCAGGGGCGGGGAGCTGTTTTTT
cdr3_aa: CASGLPRLAGARGGELFF

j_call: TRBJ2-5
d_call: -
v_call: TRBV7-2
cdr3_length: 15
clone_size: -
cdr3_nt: TGTGCCAGCAGCCCTTGGCGAGCTGAGGGAGAGACCCAGTACTTC
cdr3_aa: CASSPWRAEGETQYF

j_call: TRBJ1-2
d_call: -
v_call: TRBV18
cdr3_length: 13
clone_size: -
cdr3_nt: TGTGCCAGCTCTTCAGCTAGAATGGATGGCTACACCTTC
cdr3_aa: CASSSARMDGYTF

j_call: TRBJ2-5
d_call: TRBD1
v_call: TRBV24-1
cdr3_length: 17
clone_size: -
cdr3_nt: TGTGCCACCAGTGACCCCAGGACAGGGGGCGCGGTCGAGACCCAGTACTTC
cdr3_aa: CATSDPRTGGAVETQYF

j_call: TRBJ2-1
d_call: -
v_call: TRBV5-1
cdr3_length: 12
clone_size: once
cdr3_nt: TGCGCCAGCAGATGGACAGACAATGAGCAGTTCTTC
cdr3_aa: CASRWTDNEQFF

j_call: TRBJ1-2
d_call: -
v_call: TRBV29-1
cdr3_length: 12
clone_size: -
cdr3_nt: TGCAGCGTTGTGTCAGGCAACTATGGCTACACCTTC
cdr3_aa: CSVVSGNYGYTF

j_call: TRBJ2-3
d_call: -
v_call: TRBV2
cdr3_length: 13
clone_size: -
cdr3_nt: TGTGCCAGCAGTCAACAGGGGAGGGATACGCAGTATTTT
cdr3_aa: CASSQQGRDTQYF

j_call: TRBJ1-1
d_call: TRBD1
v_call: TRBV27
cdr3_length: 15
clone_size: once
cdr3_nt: TGTGCCAGCAGTTCGACAGGGGGCGGCGCAACTGAAGCTTTCTTT
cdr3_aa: CASSSTGGGATEAFF

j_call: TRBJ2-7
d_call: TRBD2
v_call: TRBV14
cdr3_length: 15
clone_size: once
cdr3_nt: TGTGCCAGCAGCCCCAGACTAGCGAAGGCCTACGAGCAGTACTTC
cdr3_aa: CASSPRLAKAYEQYF

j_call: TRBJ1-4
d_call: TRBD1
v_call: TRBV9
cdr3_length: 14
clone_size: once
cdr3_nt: TGTGCCAGCAGCGCCCCAGGGGGCGGTGAAAAACTGTTTTTT
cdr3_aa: CASSAPGGGEKLFF

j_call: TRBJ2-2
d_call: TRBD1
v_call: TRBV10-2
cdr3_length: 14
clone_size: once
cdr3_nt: TGCGCCAGCAGCGGGACAGGGTATACCGGGGAGCTGTTTTTT
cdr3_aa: CASSGTGYTGELFF

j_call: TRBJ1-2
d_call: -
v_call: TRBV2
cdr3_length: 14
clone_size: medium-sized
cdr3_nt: TGTGCCAGCAGTGAAGCCTGGGGGGACGGTGGCTACACCTTC
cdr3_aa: CASSEAWGDGGYTF

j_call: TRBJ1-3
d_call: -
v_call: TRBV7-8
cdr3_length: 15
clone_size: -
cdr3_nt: TGTGCCAGCAGGTCTGGACTGTTCTCTGGAAACACCATATATTTT
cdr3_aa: CASRSGLFSGNTIYF

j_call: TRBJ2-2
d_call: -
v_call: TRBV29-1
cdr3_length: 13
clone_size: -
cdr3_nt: TGCAGCGTTGATTCACAGGCAGCCGGGGAGCTGTTTTTT
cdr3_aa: CSVDSQAAGELFF